Listed below are T cell receptor beta chains from one sample, sequenced in a study of radiotherapy plus CTLA-4 blockade in lung cancer. Assay used: immunoSEQ multiplex PCR; TCRdb lists only in-frame clones, some missing. The table shows roughly 80,000 clones, with under 80% occurring only once. The source was peripheral blood, collected from a patient treated with radiotherapy plus ipilimumab. The receptor set was obtained from a human donor with non-small cell lung cancer who had a partial response to radiotherapy plus ipilimumab. Some clones in this sample may be carry-over from other donors' samples. Each CDR3 is given with its conserved first and last residue. Fields, in order: J gene, D gene, V gene, clone size, CDR3 protein, CDR3 DNA. D genes are given only for firm matches. Part of the rows lack a size; the others show once, few, many or a class for expanded clones.

>TRBJ2-7|NA|TRBV7-2|NA
CASSLERTYAYEQYF
TGTGCCAGCAGCTTAGAGAGGACTTACGCCTACGAGCAGTACTTC
>TRBJ2-2|TRBD2|TRBV30|few
CAWSVLAGPTGELFF
TGTGCCTGGAGTGTACTAGCGGGGCCCACCGGGGAGCTGTTTTTT
>TRBJ1-3|NA|TRBV19|NA
CASSVISGGSGNTIYF
TGTGCCAGTAGTGTCATCTCGGGGGGGTCGGGAAACACCATATATTTT
>TRBJ1-5|TRBD1|TRBV19|few
CASSIERTGKSQPQHF
TGTGCCAGTAGTATAGAGCGGACAGGGAAAAGTCAGCCCCAGCATTTT
>TRBJ2-3|NA|TRBV5-6|NA
CASYGPGTDTQYF
TGTGCCAGCTACGGTCCGGGCACAGATACGCAGTATTTT
>TRBJ2-2|TRBD1|TRBV9|NA
CASSVRQGTGELFF
TGTGCCAGCAGCGTCAGACAGGGAACCGGGGAGCTGTTTTTT
>TRBJ1-2|NA|TRBV28|NA
CASSSAGLYGYTF
TGTGCCAGCAGTTCGGCGGGGCTTTATGGCTACACCTTC
>TRBJ2-1|TRBD2|TRBV10-2|NA
CASSESLGTSGKNEQFF
TGCGCCAGCAGTGAGTCCCTGGGGACTAGCGGGAAAAATGAGCAGTTCTTC
>TRBJ1-5|NA|TRBV28|NA
CASSTLTPAAQHF
TGTGCCAGCAGCACTCTGACCCCAGCGGCCCAGCATTTT
>TRBJ2-5|TRBD2|TRBV7-2|NA
CASSLRWVDGGARETQYF
TGTGCCAGCAGCTTGCGATGGGTTGACGGGGGGGCCAGGGAGACCCAGTACTTC
>TRBJ2-3|NA|TRBV9|once
CASSGGGGLPTDTQYF
TGTGCCAGCAGCGGGGGTGGAGGGCTCCCAACAGATACGCAGTATTTT
>TRBJ2-3|NA|TRBV7-2|NA
CASSLAPGDTQYF
TGTGCCAGCAGCTTAGCCCCAGGGGATACGCAGTATTTT
>TRBJ2-7|TRBD2|TRBV11-1|NA
CASRRENYYEQYF
TGTGCCAGTAGGCGGGAGAATTACTACGAGCAGTACTTC
>TRBJ2-2|TRBD1|TRBV2|NA
CASQLTGRNTGELFF
TGTGCCAGCCAACTGACAGGGCGGAACACCGGGGAGCTGTTTTTT
>TRBJ2-4|TRBD1|TRBV5-1|NA
CASSPGTGGNIQYF
TGCGCCAGCAGCCCGGGGACAGGTGGAAACATTCAGTACTTC
>TRBJ2-7|NA|TRBV11-2|NA
CASSATGTGEQYF
TGTGCCAGCAGCGCTACAGGAACTGGAGAGCAGTACTTC
>TRBJ2-2|TRBD1|TRBV9|NA
CASSVVGQGEAGELFF
TGTGCCAGCAGCGTAGTTGGACAGGGGGAGGCCGGGGAGCTGTTTTTT
>TRBJ2-1|TRBD2|TRBV10-2|NA
CASSLAGWYNEQFF
TGCGCCAGCAGCCTAGCGGGGTGGTACAATGAGCAGTTCTTC
>TRBJ1-2|TRBD1|TRBV7-2|NA
CASSLHTGTGNYGYTF
TGTGCCAGCAGCTTGCACACCGGGACAGGGAACTATGGCTACACCTTC
>TRBJ2-5|NA|TRBV4-1|once
CASSQDGGDETQYF
TGCGCCAGCAGCCAAGACGGGGGAGATGAGACCCAGTACTTC
>TRBJ2-4|NA|TRBV11-2|NA
CASSFGGNIQYF
TGTGCCAGCAGCTTCGGGGGTAACATTCAGTACTTC
>TRBJ1-6|NA|TRBV6-1|NA
CASSDRREDSPLHF
TGTGCCAGCAGTGACAGGAGGGAGGATTCACCCCTCCACTTT
>TRBJ1-1|NA|TRBV28|NA
CASGQGGAVGRNTEAFF
TGTGCCAGCGGTCAAGGAGGGGCAGTCGGTCGGAACACTGAAGCTTTCTTT
>TRBJ1-6|TRBD1|TRBV6-1|NA
CASSDLGQGGNSPLHF
TGTGCCAGCAGTGACCTGGGACAGGGAGGTAATTCACCCCTCCACTTT
>TRBJ1-3|TRBD1|TRBV5-6|NA
CASSFWDRVIDTIYF
TGTGCCAGCAGCTTTTGGGACAGGGTGATAGACACCATATATTTT
>TRBJ1-5|TRBD1|TRBV4-3|NA
CASSQVRQGLHF
TGCGCCAGCAGCCAAGTGCGACAGGGGTTGCATTTT
>TRBJ2-1|TRBD2|TRBV27|NA
CASSFSGGYNEQFF
TGTGCCAGCAGTTTTAGCGGGGGTTACAATGAGCAGTTCTTC
>TRBJ2-5|NA|TRBV7-8|once
CASSMDRFGWTQYF
TGTGCCAGCAGCATGGACAGATTCGGGTGGACCCAGTACTTC
>TRBJ2-5|TRBD2|TRBV29-1|NA
CSVEPRGGRAQYF
TGCAGCGTTGAACCTCGGGGCGGGAGGGCCCAGTACTTC
>TRBJ2-3|TRBD1|TRBV19|once
CASSRDRGDTQYF
TGTGCCAGTAGTAGGGACAGGGGGGATACGCAGTATTTT
>TRBJ1-6|NA|TRBV7-2|NA
CASSSTGQRDSPLHF
TGTGCCAGCAGCTCGACGGGACAAAGGGATTCACCCCTCCACTTT
>TRBJ2-1|TRBD2|TRBV7-9|NA
CASSLAAGAGREQFF
TGTGCCAGCAGCTTAGCGGCGGGAGCTGGGCGTGAGCAGTTCTTC